The clone carrying this TCR beta chain was counted only a few times. Antigen specificity is unknown. These data come from a study of shared clonotypes between healthy human individuals. In the study overall: Those who served as donors were two women and a few men between the ages of 18 and 49.

Study observations and caveats: Unshared clonotypes carried lower generation probabilities than those common to all four donors.

Original processing notes: ImmunoSEQ sequences covered only the junction and lacked quality scores; filtering therefore differed. Assay: immunoSEQ multiplex PCR; the TCRdb copy retains only in-frame clones and omits some. That table furnishes V, J and clone size, whereas the DNA furnished D and trimming. This sample has a few million clones, with more than 85% found just once. CDR1 is MNHNY and CDR2 is SVGAGI in the germline V gene (reference sequence). The CDR3 consists of 12 residues. V shed 10 bases and J 4 bases; nucleotides not matched to a gene: 6. Within Nashville, Tennessee resided all donors, each a Caucasian adult.

The V and J genes are TRBV6-6 and TRBJ1-2, with 7 bases matching TRBD1. Sequenced input: naive CD4+ T cells from PBMCs. Subset noted: CD45RA+ positively selected. This TCR was recovered from a man between 18 and 35 years old in good health. Some clones in this sample may be carry-over from other donors' samples. The CDR3 DNA reads TGTGCCACAGCGACAGGGCGCTATGGCTACACCTTC. Encoded protein: CATATGRYGYTF.